This TCR beta chain was documented in a study of PD-1 blockade in classical Hodgkin lymphoma. The time point: newly diagnosed, previously untreated cHL patient sample. Newly diagnosed classical Hodgkin lymphoma PBMCs, still untreated, provided the comparison samples. As concerns this clone: The antigen remains unidentified.

Study results and limitations: As was reported, newly diagnosed patients showed lower baseline TCR diversity than healthy donors did.

The CDR3 is made up of 12 amino acids. V lost 4 bases, J lost 4 bases, and 9 bases lay in between. Looked up from germline, CDR1 is GTSNPN and CDR2 is SVGIG (reference sequence). Some clones are missing from TCRdb's copy, which holds only in-frame ones; the method was immunoSEQ multiplex PCR. The top ten hold about 4% of the sample, which has 17,000 or so clones, 87% seen once. The sequence derives from a human donor with classical Hodgkin lymphoma. This chain connects TRBV30 to TRBJ2-3; no clear D. The specimen was peripheral blood mononuclear cells (PBMCs). CDR3 sequence: CAWTGGADTQYF. CDR3 coding DNA: TGTGCCTGGACAGGTGGGGCAGATACGCAGTATTTT.